The clone carrying this T cell receptor (beta chain) was counted ten times or more. The antigen remains undetermined. This record belongs to a study of T-cell memory formation after mild COVID-19. From germline, CDR1 is SGHRS and CDR2 YFSETQ. The V and J ends lost 6 bases and 5 bases respectively, with 14 bases between them. CDR3 length: 13 amino acids. Study conclusions and caveats: A second wave expanding day 15 to 37 was CD4+-biased; contracting clones were balanced.

Constant-segment primers served in 5'RACE that generated TCR alpha and TCR beta cDNA libraries bearing sample barcodes and UMIs. TCRdb fed the 5' RACE reads into MiXCR, producing one record per CDR3 protein. The repertoire holds about 310,000 distinct CDR3 sequences, 15% seen once, with 20% to 25% in the top ten. This chain links TRBV5-1 with TRBJ2-5; TRBD2 is a possible D gene (5 bases). Sequencing was carried out using PBMCs or a T cell subset sorted from them (not recorded which). The receptor was derived from a man younger than 35 who had mild COVID-19 (a few samples of this study predate the infection). Cell type and time point are not known. The CDR3 here is CASNPRTGETQYF. The CDR3 DNA reads TGCGCCAGCAACCCGAGGACTGGCGAGACCCAGTACTTC.